This T cell receptor beta chain was identified in a study of cytomegalovirus exposure and HLA in healthy donors. The CDR3 covers 17 residues. Germline CDR1 reads MGHRA; CDR2 reads YSYEKL. The ends lost 4 bases at V and 1 base at J; junction bases unmatched: 6. Primers included in the PCR were 60 Vbeta and 13 Jbeta primers. The assay was immunoSEQ multiplex PCR, and TCRdb's table has in-frame clones only and misses some. This sample has some 130,000 clones, with roughly four fifths found just once. Sequenced sample: PBMCs. The rearrangement links TRBV4-1 to TRBJ2-3; TRBD2 matches at 12 bases. The receptor's source is a male donor in good health and CMV-seronegative. The CDR3 DNA is TGCGCCAGCAGCCTAACCGGGACTAGCGGGCGCACAGATACGCAGTATTTT. This encodes CASSLTGTSGRTDTQYF.